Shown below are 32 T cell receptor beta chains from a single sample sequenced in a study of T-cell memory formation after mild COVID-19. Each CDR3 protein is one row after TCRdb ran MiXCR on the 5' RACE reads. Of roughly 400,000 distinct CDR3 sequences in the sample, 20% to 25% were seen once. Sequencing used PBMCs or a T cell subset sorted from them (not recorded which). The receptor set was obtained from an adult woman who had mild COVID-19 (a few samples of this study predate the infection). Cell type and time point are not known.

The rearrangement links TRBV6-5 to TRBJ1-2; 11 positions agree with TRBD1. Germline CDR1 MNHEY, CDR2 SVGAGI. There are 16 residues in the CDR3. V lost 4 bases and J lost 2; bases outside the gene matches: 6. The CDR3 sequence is CASSLTGQGANYGYTF. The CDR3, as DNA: TGTGCCAGCAGTTTGACTGGACAGGGGGCAAACTATGGCTACACCTTC.

In DNA, the CDR3 is TGTGCCAGCAGCTTACCGGACAGCACCAGGTACGAGCAGTACTTC. The encoded protein is CASSLPDSTRYEQYF. The chain recombines TRBV7-9 with TRBJ2-7; D may be TRBD1 (6 bases). Germline V gene sequence: CDR1 SEHNR, CDR2 FQNEAQ (reference sequence). The V end lost 2 bases, the J end lost 4 bases, and 15 bases lay between the germline ends. This CDR3 has 15 residues. The full variable domain, in which reference TRBV7-9 and TRBJ2-7 provide the parts outside the CDR3, is DTGVSQNPRHKITKRGQNVTFRCDPISEHNRLYWYRQTLGQGPEFLTYFQNEAQLEKSRLLSDRFSAERPKGSFSTLEIQRTEQGDSAMYLCASSLPDSTRYEQYFGPGTRLTVT.

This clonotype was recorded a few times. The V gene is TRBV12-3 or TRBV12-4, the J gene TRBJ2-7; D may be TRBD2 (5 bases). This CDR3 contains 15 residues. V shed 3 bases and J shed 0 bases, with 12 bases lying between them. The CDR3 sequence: CASSFRLRDSYEQYF. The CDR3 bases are TGTGCCAGCAGTTTCCGGCTTCGGGACTCCTACGAGCAGTACTTC.

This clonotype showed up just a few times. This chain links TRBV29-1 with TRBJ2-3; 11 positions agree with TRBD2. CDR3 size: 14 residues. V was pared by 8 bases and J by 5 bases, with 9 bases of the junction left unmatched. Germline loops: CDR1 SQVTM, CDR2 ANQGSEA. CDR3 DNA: TGCAGCCCCGAACTAGCGGGAGAGGGAGATACGCAGTATTTT. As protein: CSPELAGEGDTQYF.

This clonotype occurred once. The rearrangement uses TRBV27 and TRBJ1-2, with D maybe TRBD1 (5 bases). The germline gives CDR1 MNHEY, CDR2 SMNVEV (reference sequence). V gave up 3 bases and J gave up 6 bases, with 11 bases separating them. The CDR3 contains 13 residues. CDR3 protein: CASSFRDSHGYTF. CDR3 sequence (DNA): TGTGCCAGCAGTTTCCGCGACAGCCATGGCTACACCTTC.

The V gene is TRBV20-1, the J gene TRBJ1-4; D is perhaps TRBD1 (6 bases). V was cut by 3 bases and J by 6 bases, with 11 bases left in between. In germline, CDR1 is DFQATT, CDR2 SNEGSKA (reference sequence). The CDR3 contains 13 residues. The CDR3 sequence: CSARKGQYEKLFF. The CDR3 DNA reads TGCAGTGCTAGGAAAGGACAGTATGAAAAACTGTTTTTT.

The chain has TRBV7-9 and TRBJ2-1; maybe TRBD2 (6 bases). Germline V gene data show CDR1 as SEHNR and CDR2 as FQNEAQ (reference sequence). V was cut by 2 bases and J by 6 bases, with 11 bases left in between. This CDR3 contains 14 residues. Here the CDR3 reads CASSLSSVPNEQFF. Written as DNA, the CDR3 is TGTGCCAGCAGCTTATCTAGCGTCCCCAATGAGCAGTTCTTC.

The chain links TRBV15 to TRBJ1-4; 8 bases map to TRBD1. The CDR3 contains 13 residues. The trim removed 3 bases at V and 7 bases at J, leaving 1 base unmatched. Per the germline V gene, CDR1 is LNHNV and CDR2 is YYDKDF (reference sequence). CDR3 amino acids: CATSRDRAEKLFF. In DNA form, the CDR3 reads TGTGCCACCAGCAGGGACAGGGCTGAAAAACTGTTTTTT.

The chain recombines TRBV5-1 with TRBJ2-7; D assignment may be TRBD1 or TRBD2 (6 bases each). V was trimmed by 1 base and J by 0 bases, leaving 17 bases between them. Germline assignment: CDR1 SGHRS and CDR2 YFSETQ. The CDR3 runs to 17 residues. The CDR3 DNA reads TGCGCCAGCAGCTTGACCCCCGTGGGGGGCTACTCCTACGAGCAGTACTTC. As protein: CASSLTPVGGYSYEQYF.

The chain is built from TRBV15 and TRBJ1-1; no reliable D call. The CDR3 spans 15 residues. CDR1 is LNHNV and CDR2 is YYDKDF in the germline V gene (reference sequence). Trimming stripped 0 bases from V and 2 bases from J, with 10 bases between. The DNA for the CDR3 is TGTGCCACCAGCAGAGATTGGGATCCCAACACTGAAGCTTTCTTT. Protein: CATSRDWDPNTEAFF.

CDR3 amino acids: CASGLVRTGSNQPQHF. CDR3 bases: TGTGCTAGTGGTTTGGTTCGGACAGGCAGCAATCAGCCCCAGCATTTT. J is TRBJ1-5 and V is TRBV12-5; 7 positions agree with TRBD1. From germline, CDR1 is LGHNT and CDR2 FRNRAP. CDR3 length: 16 amino acids. The V gene end was trimmed by 0 bases and the J gene end by 1 base; junction bases not matched to a gene: 3.

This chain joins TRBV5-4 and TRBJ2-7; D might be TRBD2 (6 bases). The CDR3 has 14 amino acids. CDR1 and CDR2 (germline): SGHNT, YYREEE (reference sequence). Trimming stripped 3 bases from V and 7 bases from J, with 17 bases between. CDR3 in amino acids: CASSSPGLESEQYF. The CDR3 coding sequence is TGTGCCAGCAGCTCCCCGGGACTGGAATCAGAGCAGTACTTC. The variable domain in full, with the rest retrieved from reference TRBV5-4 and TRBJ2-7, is ETGVTQSPTHLIKTRGQQVTLRCSSQSGHNTVSWYQQALGQGPQFIFQYYREEENGRGNFPPRFSGLQFPNYSSELNVNALELDDSALYLCASSSPGLESEQYFGPGTRLTVT.

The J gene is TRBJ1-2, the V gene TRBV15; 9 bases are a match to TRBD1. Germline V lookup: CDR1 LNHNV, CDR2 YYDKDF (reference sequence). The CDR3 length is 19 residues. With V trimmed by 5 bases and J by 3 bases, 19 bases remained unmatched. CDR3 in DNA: TGTGCCACCAGCTGGCCCCGGGGGACAGGGTCTCCTCTTGACTATGGCTACACCTTC. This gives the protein CATSWPRGTGSPLDYGYTF.

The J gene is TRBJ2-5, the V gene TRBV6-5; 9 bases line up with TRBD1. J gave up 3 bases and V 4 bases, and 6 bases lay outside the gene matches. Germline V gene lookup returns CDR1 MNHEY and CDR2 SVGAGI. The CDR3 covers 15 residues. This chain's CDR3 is CASSSLRTGEETQYF. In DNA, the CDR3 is TGTGCCAGCAGTTCCCTCCGGACAGGGGAAGAGACCCAGTACTTC.

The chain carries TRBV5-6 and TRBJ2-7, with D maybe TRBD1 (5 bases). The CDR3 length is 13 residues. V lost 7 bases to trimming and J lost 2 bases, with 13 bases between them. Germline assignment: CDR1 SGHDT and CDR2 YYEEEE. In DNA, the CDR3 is TGTGCCAGCTTCACCGCAGGGACCTACGAGCAGTACTTC. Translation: CASFTAGTYEQYF.

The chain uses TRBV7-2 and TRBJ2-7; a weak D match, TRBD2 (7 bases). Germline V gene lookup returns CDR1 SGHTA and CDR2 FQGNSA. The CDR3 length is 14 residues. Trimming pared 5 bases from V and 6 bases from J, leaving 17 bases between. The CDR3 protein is CASSPSGGPFEQYF. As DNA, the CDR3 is TGTGCCAGCAGCCCCTCGGGGGGCCCCTTCGAGCAGTACTTC.

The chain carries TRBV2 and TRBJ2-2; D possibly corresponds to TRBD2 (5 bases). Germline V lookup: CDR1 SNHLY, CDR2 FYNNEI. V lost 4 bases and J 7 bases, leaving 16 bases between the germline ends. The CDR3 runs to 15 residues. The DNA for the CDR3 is TGTGCCAGCAGTGTAGGATCCCCTGGGAGCGGGGAGCTGTTTTTT. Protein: CASSVGSPGSGELFF.

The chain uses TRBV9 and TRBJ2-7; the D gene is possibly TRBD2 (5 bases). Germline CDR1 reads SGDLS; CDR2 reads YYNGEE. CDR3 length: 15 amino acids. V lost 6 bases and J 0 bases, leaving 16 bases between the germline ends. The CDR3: CASTPGMLDSYEQYF. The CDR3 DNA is TGTGCCAGCACCCCCGGGATGCTTGACTCCTACGAGCAGTACTTC.

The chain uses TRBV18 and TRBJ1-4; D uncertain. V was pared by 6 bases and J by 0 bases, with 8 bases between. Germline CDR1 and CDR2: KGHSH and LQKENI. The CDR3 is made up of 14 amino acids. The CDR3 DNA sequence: TGTGCCAGCTCCCCAAGGGCAACTAATGAAAAACTGTTTTTT. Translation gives CASSPRATNEKLFF.

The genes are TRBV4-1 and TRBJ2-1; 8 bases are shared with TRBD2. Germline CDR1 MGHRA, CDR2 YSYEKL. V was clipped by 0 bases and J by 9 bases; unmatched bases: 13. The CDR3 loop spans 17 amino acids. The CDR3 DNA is TGCGCCAGCAGCCAAGATCATTTACTAGCGGTCCCCCCTGAGCAGTTCTTC. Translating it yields CASSQDHLLAVPPEQFF.

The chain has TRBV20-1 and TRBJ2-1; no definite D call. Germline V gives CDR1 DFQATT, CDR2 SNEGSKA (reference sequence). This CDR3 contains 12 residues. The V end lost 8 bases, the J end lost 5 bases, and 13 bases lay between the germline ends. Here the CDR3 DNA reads TGCAGTCCGAGTCGAGCCCACAATGAGCAGTTCTTC. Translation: CSPSRAHNEQFF.

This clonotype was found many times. CDR3 sequence (DNA): TGTGCCAGCAGCTTTACTAGCTCCTACGAGCAGTACTTC. Translating gives CASSFTSSYEQYF. This chain joins TRBV11-3 and TRBJ2-7, with D perhaps matching TRBD2 (5 bases). CDR3 size: 13 residues. V lost 3 bases and J 0 bases, leaving 6 bases between the germline ends. Germline values: CDR1 SGHNT, CDR2 YENEEA.

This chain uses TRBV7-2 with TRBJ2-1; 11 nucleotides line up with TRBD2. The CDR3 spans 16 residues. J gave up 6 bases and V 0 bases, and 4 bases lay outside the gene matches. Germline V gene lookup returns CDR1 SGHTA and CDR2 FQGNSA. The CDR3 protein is CASSLALAGGFNEQFF. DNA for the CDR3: TGTGCCAGCAGCTTAGCTCTAGCGGGGGGCTTCAATGAGCAGTTCTTC.

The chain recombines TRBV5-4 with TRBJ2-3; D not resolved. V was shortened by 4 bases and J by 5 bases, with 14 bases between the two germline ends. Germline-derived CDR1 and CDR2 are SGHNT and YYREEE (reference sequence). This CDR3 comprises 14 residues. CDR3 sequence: CASSQTLERDTQYF. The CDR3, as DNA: TGTGCCAGCAGCCAGACATTAGAGAGAGATACGCAGTATTTT.

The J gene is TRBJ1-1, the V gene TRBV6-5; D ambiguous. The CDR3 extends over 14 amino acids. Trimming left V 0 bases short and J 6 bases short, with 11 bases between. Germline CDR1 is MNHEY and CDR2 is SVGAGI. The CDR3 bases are TGTGCCAGCAGTTACTCGTCGTGGGTCCCTGAAGCTTTCTTT. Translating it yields CASSYSSWVPEAFF.

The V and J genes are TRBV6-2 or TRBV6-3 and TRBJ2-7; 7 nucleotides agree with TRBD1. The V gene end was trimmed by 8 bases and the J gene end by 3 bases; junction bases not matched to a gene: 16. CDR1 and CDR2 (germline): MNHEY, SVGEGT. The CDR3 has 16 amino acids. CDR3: CASGRIQGPGLYEQYF. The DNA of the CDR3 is TGTGCCAGCGGACGGATACAGGGGCCGGGTCTCTACGAGCAGTACTTC.

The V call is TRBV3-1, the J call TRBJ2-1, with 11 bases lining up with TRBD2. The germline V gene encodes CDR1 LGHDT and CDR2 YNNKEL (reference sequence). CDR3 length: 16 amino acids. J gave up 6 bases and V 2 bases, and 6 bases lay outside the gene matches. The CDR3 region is CASSQYSGGASNEQFF. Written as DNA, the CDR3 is TGTGCCAGCAGCCAATATAGCGGGGGGGCCTCCAATGAGCAGTTCTTC.

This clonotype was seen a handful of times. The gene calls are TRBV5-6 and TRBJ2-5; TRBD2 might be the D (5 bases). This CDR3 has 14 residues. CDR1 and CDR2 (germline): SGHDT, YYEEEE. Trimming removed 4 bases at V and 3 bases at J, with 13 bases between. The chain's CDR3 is CASSGDYGKETQYF. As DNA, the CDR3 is TGTGCCAGCAGCGGCGACTACGGGAAAGAGACCCAGTACTTC.

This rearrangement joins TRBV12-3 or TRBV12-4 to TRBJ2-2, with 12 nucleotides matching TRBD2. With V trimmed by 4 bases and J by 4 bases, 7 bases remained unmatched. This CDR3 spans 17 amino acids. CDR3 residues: CASSSLGLAGPTGELFF. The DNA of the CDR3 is TGTGCCAGCAGTTCCCTTGGACTAGCGGGACCCACCGGGGAGCTGTTTTTT.

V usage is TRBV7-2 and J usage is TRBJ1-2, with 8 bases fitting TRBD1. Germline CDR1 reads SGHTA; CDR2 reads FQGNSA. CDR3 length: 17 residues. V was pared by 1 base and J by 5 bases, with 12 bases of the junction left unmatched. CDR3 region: CASSLGPRQGYFYGYTF. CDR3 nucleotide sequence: TGTGCCAGCAGCTTAGGTCCCCGACAGGGGTACTTTTATGGCTACACCTTC.

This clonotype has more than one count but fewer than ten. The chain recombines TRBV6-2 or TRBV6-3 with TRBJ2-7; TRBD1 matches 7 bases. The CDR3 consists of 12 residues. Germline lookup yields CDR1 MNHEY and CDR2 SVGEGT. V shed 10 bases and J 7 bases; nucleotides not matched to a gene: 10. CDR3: CATPRQGREQYF. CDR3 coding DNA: TGTGCCACCCCCAGACAGGGACGAGAGCAGTACTTC.

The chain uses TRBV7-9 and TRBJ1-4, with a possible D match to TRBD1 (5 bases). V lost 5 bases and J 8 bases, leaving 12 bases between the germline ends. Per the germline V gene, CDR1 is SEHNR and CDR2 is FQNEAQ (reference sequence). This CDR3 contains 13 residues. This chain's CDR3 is CASSLNRIEKLFF. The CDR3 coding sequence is TGTGCCAGCAGCCTAAACAGGATCGAAAAACTGTTTTTT.